The rows below give T cell receptor beta chains drawn from one sample of a study of blood T cell repertoires in COVID-19. The method was immunoSEQ multiplex PCR; TCRdb's version includes in-frame clones alone and lacks a portion of them. The sample has roughly 410,000 clones, more than 70% seen once. Sample: peripheral blood. The receptors shown here come from a man aged 35-49 years with acute or convalescent COVID-19. Both conserved end residues are part of each CDR3. The D gene is left open where the match is weak. Clone size is not always given. Where it is, it says once, few, many or a class for expanded clones.

>TRBJ2-4|TRBV2|TRBD2|-
TGTGCCGGCCCGACTAGCGGGAGGCGCGGTCGCTTACTAGCCAAAAACATTCAGTACTTC
CAGPTSGRRGRLLAKNIQYF
>TRBJ2-1|TRBV30|TRBD1|-
TGTGCCTGGAGTGTACCAGGGACAGGGTACTACAATGAGCAGTTCTTC
CAWSVPGTGYYNEQFF
>TRBJ2-7|TRBV5-5|TRBD2|-
TGTGCCAGCTCCCGGAGCGGGGGCTCCTACGAGCAGTACTTC
CASSRSGGSYEQYF
>TRBJ2-5|TRBV7-3|-|-
TGTGCCAGCAGCTTATTCATGAGAGAGACCCAGTACTTC
CASSLFMRETQYF
>TRBJ2-7|TRBV6-5|TRBD2|once
TGTGCCAGCAGTTCGATGACTAGCTCCAACTACGAGCAGTACTTC
CASSSMTSSNYEQYF
>TRBJ2-5|TRBV5-1|TRBD2|-
TGCGCCAGCAGCTCGGATCCCGGGACTAGTGGGACCCAGTACTTC
CASSSDPGTSGTQYF
>TRBJ2-3|TRBV4-1|-|-
TGCGCCAGCAGCCAAGCCGGGTTCCCCACAGATACGCAGTATTTT
CASSQAGFPTDTQYF
>TRBJ1-5|TRBV6-1|TRBD1|once
TGTGCCAGCAGTGAACCCACCGGGACAGGGTCGGGGCAGCCCCAGCATTTT
CASSEPTGTGSGQPQHF
>TRBJ1-1|TRBV27|TRBD1|-
TGTGCCAGCAGTTTTCTACAGGGGGCAGGGGTCACTGAAGCTTTCTTT
CASSFLQGAGVTEAFF
>TRBJ1-2|TRBV3-1/TRBV3-2|TRBD1|-
TGTGCCAGCAGCGGGGGACAGGGCCTTGGCTACACCTTC
CASSGGQGLGYTF
>TRBJ1-4|TRBV19|TRBD1|-
TGTGCCAGTAGTATAGGACAGGGTTTTAATGAAAAACTGTTTTTT
CASSIGQGFNEKLFF
>TRBJ1-1|TRBV9|TRBD1|-
TGTGCCAGCAGCGGTGGCCGACAGGGGAACACTGAAGCTTTCTTT
CASSGGRQGNTEAFF
>TRBJ1-5|TRBV19|TRBD1|-
TGTGCCAGTAGAGAAGTTGGACAGGGCCATAATCAGCCCCAGCATTTT
CASREVGQGHNQPQHF
>TRBJ2-3|TRBV27|-|-
TGTGCCAGCAGCCGGCGGGGCACAGATACGCAGTATTTT
CASSRRGTDTQYF
>TRBJ2-7|TRBV4-3|-|-
TGCGCCAGCAGCCAATACAGGGATTACGAGCAGTACTTC
CASSQYRDYEQYF
>TRBJ2-7|TRBV5-4|TRBD1|-
TGTGCCAGCAGCTTGGGGTCCCCCCGGACAGGCTACGAGCAGTACTTC
CASSLGSPRTGYEQYF
>TRBJ1-6|TRBV7-2|-|-
TGTGCCAGCAGCTACAGCTATAATTCACCCCTCCACTTT
CASSYSYNSPLHF
>TRBJ2-2|TRBV29-1|-|-
TGCAGCGTCGCCTATACCGTCGGGGAGCTGTTTTTT
CSVAYTVGELFF
>TRBJ1-4|TRBV4-1|-|-
TGCGCCAGCAGCCAAGATGAGATCAATCCAACTAATGAAAAACTGTTTTTT
CASSQDEINPTNEKLFF
>TRBJ1-5|TRBV9|TRBD1|-
TGTGCCAGCAGCGAAACAGGGGGATGGCAGCCCCAGCATTTT
CASSETGGWQPQHF
>TRBJ1-4|TRBV30|TRBD1|-
TGTGCCTGGAGGCCTCCTAAGGGGGCGTCAAATGAAAAACTGTTTTTT
CAWRPPKGASNEKLFF
>TRBJ2-2|TRBV7-9|TRBD1|-
TGTGCCAGCAGGCGCCCGGGACAGGGGAACACCGGGGAGCTGTTTTTT
CASRRPGQGNTGELFF